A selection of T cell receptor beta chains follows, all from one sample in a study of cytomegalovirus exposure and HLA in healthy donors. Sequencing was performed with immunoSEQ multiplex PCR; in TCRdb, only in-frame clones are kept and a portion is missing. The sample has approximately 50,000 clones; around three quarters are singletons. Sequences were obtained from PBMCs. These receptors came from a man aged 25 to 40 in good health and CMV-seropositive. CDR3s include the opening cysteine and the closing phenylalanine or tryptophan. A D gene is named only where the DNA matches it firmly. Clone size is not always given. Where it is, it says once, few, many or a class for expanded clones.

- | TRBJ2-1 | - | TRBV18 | TGTGCCAGCTCACCGTCATTCTACAATGAGCAGTTCTTC | CASSPSFYNEQFF
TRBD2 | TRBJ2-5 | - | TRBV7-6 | TGTGCCAGCAGCCCGGGACTAGCGGGGGTACAAGAGACCCAGTACTTC | CASSPGLAGVQETQYF
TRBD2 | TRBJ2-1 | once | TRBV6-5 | TGTGCCAGCAGTACGGGGGGGCGAGAGCAGTTCTTC | CASSTGGREQFF
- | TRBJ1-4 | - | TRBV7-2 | TGTGCCAGCAGCTCCGGGGTAACGGGGAGTGATCGAAAACTGCTTTTT | CASSSGVTGSDRKLLF
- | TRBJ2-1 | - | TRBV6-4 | TGTGCCAGCAGTGACCTGTCCGGGGGTGAGCAGTTCTTC | CASSDLSGGEQFF
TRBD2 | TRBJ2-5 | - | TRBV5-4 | TGTGCCAGCAGCTTGGGAAGCGGGGGGGCCCGGGAGACCCAGTACTTC | CASSLGSGGARETQYF
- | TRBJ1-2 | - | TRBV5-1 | TGCGCCAGCAGCTCTCAACAGGGAGCGCGGGGCTACACCTTC | CASSSQQGARGYTF
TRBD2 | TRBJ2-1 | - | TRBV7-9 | TGTGCCAGCAGCCTGGCGGGAGGCTCATATGAGCAGTTCTTC | CASSLAGGSYEQFF
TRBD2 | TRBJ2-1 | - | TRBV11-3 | TGTGCCAGCAGCTTAGTAGCGGGGGCCAATGAGCAGTTCTTC | CASSLVAGANEQFF
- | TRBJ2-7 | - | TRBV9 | TGTGCCAGCAGCCCCCGGACTGGGCTCTACGAGCAGTACTTC | CASSPRTGLYEQYF
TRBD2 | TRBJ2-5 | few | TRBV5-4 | TGTGCCAGCAGTCGTAGCGGGGCGGGGGAGACCCAGTACTTC | CASSRSGAGETQYF
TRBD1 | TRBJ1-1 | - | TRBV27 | TGTGCCAGCAGTTCGTTCTCCGGGACAGGGTACGAGAACACTGAAGCTTTCTTT | CASSSFSGTGYENTEAFF